This T cell receptor beta chain was sequenced in a study of blood T cell repertoires in COVID-19. Trimming removed 6 bases at V and 0 bases at J, with 8 bases between. The CDR3 sequence is 13 residues long. Germline V gene sequence: CDR1 SEHNR, CDR2 FQNEAQ (reference sequence). Membership in each cohort depended on participant-reported clinical history. Profiling relied on immunoSEQ multiplex PCR, and the TCRdb table lists in-frame clones only, not all of them. The sample carries 350,000 or so clones, 92% recorded once. Source material: PBMCs or T cells enriched from blood (not recorded which). The chain has TRBV7-9 and TRBJ2-5; D not resolved. This clonotype was obtained from a woman aged 25 to 39 who had recovered from COVID-19. This chain's CDR3 is CASSWQDQETQYF. CDR3 DNA sequence: TGTGCCAGCAGTTGGCAGGACCAAGAGACCCAGTACTTC.